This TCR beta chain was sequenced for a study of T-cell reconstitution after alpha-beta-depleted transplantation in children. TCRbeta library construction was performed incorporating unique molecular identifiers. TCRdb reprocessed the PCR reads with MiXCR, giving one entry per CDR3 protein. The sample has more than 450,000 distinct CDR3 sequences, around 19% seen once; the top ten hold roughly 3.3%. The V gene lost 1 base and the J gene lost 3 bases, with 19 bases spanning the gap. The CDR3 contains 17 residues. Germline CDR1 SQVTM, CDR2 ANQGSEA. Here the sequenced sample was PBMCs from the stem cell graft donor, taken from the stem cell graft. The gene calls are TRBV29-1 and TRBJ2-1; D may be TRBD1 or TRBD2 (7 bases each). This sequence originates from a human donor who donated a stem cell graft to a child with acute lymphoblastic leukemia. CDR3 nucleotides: TGCAGCGTTGAAGCCTTCGGCAGGGGGAGGGTCTACAATGAGCAGTTCTTC. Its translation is CSVEAFGRGRVYNEQFF.